The 14 T cell receptor beta chains given below trace back to one sample, sequenced in a study of T cell responses to AZD1222 COVID-19 vaccine. Assay: immunoSEQ multiplex PCR; the TCRdb copy retains only in-frame clones and omits some. The data contain 150,000 or so clones, 94% of them singletons. Sequences were derived from peripheral blood, sampled on day 0 of AZD1222 vaccination. The receptors here all came from an adult in good health.

This rearrangement joins TRBV30 to TRBJ1-2, with a weak D call TRBD1 (5 bases). From germline, CDR1 is GTSNPN and CDR2 SVGIG (reference sequence). Trimming took 3 bases from V and 4 from J, leaving 15 bases between them. CDR3 length equals 14 residues. CDR3 sequence (DNA): TGTGCCTGGAGGCCGGGACTCTCAACCTATGGCTACACCTTC. Translated: CAWRPGLSTYGYTF.

This sequence joins TRBV6-4 and TRBJ1-1; D is unclear. Trimming removed 10 bases from V and 3 bases from J, with 18 bases in between. This CDR3 contains 14 residues. Germline loops: CDR1 MRHNA, CDR2 SNTAGT. CDR3 loop: CATPRWPMDTEAFF. CDR3 sequence (DNA): TGTGCCACCCCAAGATGGCCAATGGACACTGAAGCTTTCTTT.

The chain uses TRBV9 and TRBJ2-3; D unclear. CDR3 length equals 13 residues. The germline gives CDR1 SGDLS, CDR2 YYNGEE. V shed 0 bases and J shed 2 bases, with 4 bases lying between them. CDR3 in amino acids: CASSVETTDTQYF. CDR3 sequence (DNA): TGTGCCAGCAGCGTAGAGACCACAGATACGCAGTATTTT.

The rearrangement uses TRBV15 and TRBJ1-2; D gene unclear. The germline CDR1 and CDR2 sequences are LNHNV and YYDKDF (reference sequence). This CDR3 has 11 residues. Trimming shortened V by 5 bases and J by 8 bases, and 9 bases separated the two germline ends. The CDR3 spells CATSDDGGYTF. DNA for the CDR3: TGTGCCACCAGCGACGACGGAGGCTACACCTTC.

This clone was recorded once. Here the CDR3 DNA reads TGTGCCAGCAGCCACAGGGTTGGGAAACTGTTTTTT. It codes for CASSHRVGKLFF. This chain uses TRBV11-2 with TRBJ1-4; D might be TRBD1 (6 bases). The ends were cut back, 5 bases at V and 11 bases at J, with 12 bases in the middle. CDR3 length: 12 residues. In germline, CDR1 is SGHAT, CDR2 FQNNGV.

This clone appeared once. The gene calls are TRBV20-1 and TRBJ2-1, with TRBD2 identical over 8 bases. The CDR3 runs to 17 residues. With V trimmed by 3 bases and J by 8 bases, 18 bases remained unmatched. In germline, CDR1 is DFQATT, CDR2 SNEGSKA (reference sequence). CDR3 sequence: CSASSLDTRTSRYEQFF. As DNA, the CDR3 is TGCAGTGCTAGTTCATTAGACACACGGACTAGCCGGTATGAGCAGTTCTTC.

The V gene is TRBV20-1, the J gene TRBJ1-2; possibly TRBD1 for D (6 bases). V was pared by 6 bases and J by 4 bases, with 9 bases between. In germline, CDR1 is DFQATT, CDR2 SNEGSKA (reference sequence). This CDR3 is 11 amino acids long. The CDR3 DNA follows: TGCAGTGCGTTGGACAGCTATGGCTACACCTTC. Translated: CSALDSYGYTF.

This chain links TRBV29-1 with TRBJ1-2; 7 bases agree with TRBD1. V gave up 0 bases and J gave up 3 bases; unmatched junction bases: 4. The CDR3 runs to 14 residues. Germline assignment: CDR1 SQVTM and CDR2 ANQGSEA. The CDR3 spells CSVEDRGQDYGYTF. For the CDR3, the DNA is TGCAGCGTTGAAGATCGCGGACAGGACTATGGCTACACCTTC.

The V gene is TRBV5-1, the J gene TRBJ1-2; possibly TRBD1 for D (5 bases). V lost 0 bases and J lost 2, with 8 bases in between. The CDR3 runs to 14 residues. Looked up from germline, CDR1 is SGHRS and CDR2 is YFSETQ. The CDR3 sequence is CASSLGDSNYGYTF. The CDR3 nucleotides read TGCGCCAGCAGCTTGGGGGACTCGAACTATGGCTACACCTTC.

This clone was recorded only once. The rearrangement links TRBV6-6 to TRBJ1-5; D is undetermined. The germline CDR1 and CDR2 sequences are MNHNY and SVGAGI (reference sequence). The CDR3 is made up of 15 amino acids. With 3 bases removed from V and 0 bases from J, the gap between germline ends came to 9 bases. CDR3 nucleotides: TGTGCCAGCAGTTATTTCGGGAATAGCAATCAGCCCCAGCATTTT. It translates to CASSYFGNSNQPQHF.

The sample holds one count of this clone. CDR3 coding DNA: TGTGCCAGCAGTTACTCAAACCCAGGGACGACTGAAGCTTTCTTT. It yields the protein CASSYSNPGTTEAFF. V and J are TRBV6-5 and TRBJ1-1; tentative D call: TRBD1 (5 bases). The V gene's germline CDR1 is MNHEY and CDR2 SVGAGI. The V end was cut by 0 bases, the J end by 5 bases, with 13 bases between. This CDR3 region has 15 residues.

The chain couples TRBV2 to TRBJ1-6, with TRBD1 identical over 10 bases. This CDR3 comprises 16 residues. V trimming: 6 bases; J trimming: 13 bases; junction bases outside the gene matches: 15. Per the germline V gene, CDR1 is SNHLY and CDR2 is FYNNEI. The CDR3 here is CASRESLGTGVNPLHF. CDR3 DNA: TGTGCCAGCAGGGAATCATTGGGGACAGGGGTCAATCCCCTCCACTTT.

The V and J genes are TRBV7-2 and TRBJ2-1; no reliable D call. The V end was cut by 5 bases, the J end by 0 bases, with 8 bases between. CDR3 length equals 14 residues. Germline V lookup: CDR1 SGHTA, CDR2 FQGNSA. The CDR3 spells CASSAGGSYNEQFF. The CDR3 DNA follows: TGTGCCAGCAGCGCCGGTGGCTCCTACAATGAGCAGTTCTTC. The full variable domain, with the rest looked up from reference TRBV7-2 and TRBJ2-1, is GAGVSQSPSNKVTEKGKDVELRCDPISGHTALYWYRQSLGQGLEFLIYFQGNSAPDKSGLPSDRFSAERTGGSVSTLTIQRTQQEDSAVYLCASSAGGSYNEQFFGPGTRLTVL.

This sequence joins TRBV7-9 and TRBJ2-2; D possibly corresponds to TRBD2 (5 bases). V was shortened by 2 bases and J by 6 bases, with 13 bases between the two germline ends. The CDR3 contains 15 residues. The V gene's germline CDR1 is SEHNR and CDR2 FQNEAQ (reference sequence). DNA for the CDR3: TGTGCCAGCAGCTTAATTGGGAGTATGCCCGGGGAGCTGTTTTTT. Protein sequence: CASSLIGSMPGELFF.